Following are 19 T cell receptor beta chains from one sample sequenced in a study of blood T cell repertoires in COVID-19. Libraries were prepared by immunoSEQ multiplex PCR; TCRdb keeps only in-frame clonotypes and omits some of them. Among around 300,000 clones, 75% to 90% were seen once, and the ten largest hold less than 3.5%. The sample was peripheral blood. These receptor sequences come from a woman in her twenties or thirties with COVID-19, enrolled during active disease.

The chain links TRBV11-1 to TRBJ2-1; 13 bases fit TRBD2. CDR3 length equals 15 residues. V gave up 5 bases and J gave up 6 bases; unmatched junction bases: 4. CDR1 and CDR2 from the germline V gene are SGHAT and FQDESV (reference sequence). In nucleotides, the CDR3 is TGTGCCAGCAGCATTGGACTAGCGGGAGCCAATGAGCAGTTCTTC. Its translation: CASSIGLAGANEQFF.

The chain has TRBV7-9 and TRBJ2-7; the D is unclear. Germline V gene data show CDR1 as SEHNR and CDR2 as FQNEAQ (reference sequence). The CDR3 covers 11 residues. V shed 5 bases and J shed 1 base, with 3 bases lying between them. The CDR3 region is CASSPSYEQYF. CDR3 bases: TGTGCCAGCAGCCCGTCCTACGAGCAGTACTTC.

This chain joins TRBV9 and TRBJ1-2, with 8 positions matching TRBD1. Per germline, CDR1 SGDLS and CDR2 YYNGEE. The CDR3 extends over 16 amino acids. Germline trimming cut 0 bases from V and 4 bases from J; bases unmatched to any gene: 8. CDR3 region: CASSVAGQGAAYGYTF. The CDR3 bases are TGTGCCAGCAGCGTAGCTGGTCAGGGGGCGGCCTATGGCTACACCTTC.

V is TRBV2 and J is TRBJ1-6; D is unresolved. Trimming pared 7 bases from V and 7 bases from J, leaving 11 bases between. From germline, CDR1 is SNHLY and CDR2 FYNNEI. The CDR3 is 13 residues long. CDR3 sequence reads: CASIKEKNSPLHF. CDR3 DNA sequence: TGTGCCAGCATCAAGGAGAAAAATTCACCCCTCCACTTT.

The chain links TRBV20-1 to TRBJ2-7; a possible D gene is TRBD1 (6 bases). The V end was cut by 6 bases, the J end by 5 bases, with 11 bases between. The germline V gene has CDR1 DFQATT and CDR2 SNEGSKA (reference sequence). This CDR3 has 11 amino acids. The CDR3 reads CSAGTSNEQYF. The DNA of the CDR3 is TGCAGTGCCGGGACAAGCAACGAGCAGTACTTC.

The chain links TRBV11-1 to TRBJ1-4; TRBD1 agrees at 9 bases. Germline V gene lookup returns CDR1 SGHAT and CDR2 FQDESV (reference sequence). This CDR3 region has 15 residues. V shed 5 bases and J 7 bases; nucleotides not matched to a gene: 8. For the CDR3, the DNA is TGTGCCAGCAGCACGACAGGGGGGCCTTCTGAAAAACTGTTTTTT. Amino acids: CASSTTGGPSEKLFF.

The V gene is TRBV7-9, the J gene TRBJ2-7, with D perhaps matching TRBD2 (5 bases). V was cut by 8 bases and J by 4 bases, with 18 bases left in between. The CDR3 consists of 14 residues. CDR1 is SEHNR, CDR2 FQNEAQ, per germline (reference sequence). The CDR3 nucleotides read TGTGCCAGCGCCCACGCTAGCCAGAGGTACGAGCAGTACTTC. Amino acids: CASAHASQRYEQYF.

This clone was found once. V is TRBV6-5 and J is TRBJ1-1; TRBD1 is a possible D gene (5 bases). The CDR3 sequence is 15 residues long. Between the trimmed V and J ends, which lost 1 base and 7 bases, there was a span of 16 bases. Germline CDR1 is MNHEY and CDR2 is SVGAGI. This CDR3 is CASSYLNRGTDEAFF. The CDR3 coding sequence is TGTGCCAGCAGTTACTTAAATAGGGGTACCGATGAAGCTTTCTTT.

The V gene is TRBV19, the J gene TRBJ1-1; possibly TRBD1 for D (5 bases). This CDR3 comprises 12 residues. V was clipped by 4 bases and J by 4 bases, with 7 bases between them. Germline V gene data show CDR1 as LNHDA and CDR2 as SQIVND (reference sequence). The CDR3 coding sequence is TGTGCCAGTAGTACAGGGATCACTGAAGCTTTCTTT. Translation: CASSTGITEAFF.

This clone was observed a few times. The chain recombines TRBV11-2 with TRBJ2-7; 7 bases are a match to TRBD1. The CDR3 covers 16 residues. CDR1 is SGHAT and CDR2 is FQNNGV in the germline V gene. V lost 4 bases and J lost 2; bases outside the gene matches: 11. The chain's CDR3 is CASSWHRGDPPYEQYF. The CDR3 DNA sequence: TGTGCCAGCAGCTGGCACAGGGGAGACCCCCCCTACGAGCAGTACTTC.

This rearrangement joins TRBV10-3 to TRBJ1-1, with D perhaps matching TRBD1 (5 bases). The CDR3 totals 14 residues. V lost 2 bases to trimming and J lost 3 bases, with 10 bases between them. Germline values: CDR1 ENHRY, CDR2 SYGVKD. The CDR3 here is CAISEGRGYTEAFF. Written as DNA, the CDR3 is TGTGCCATCAGTGAGGGGAGGGGCTACACTGAAGCTTTCTTT.

This clone appeared a few times. The V gene is TRBV12-5, the J gene TRBJ2-2, with 11 bases lining up with TRBD1. This CDR3 is built from 15 residues. Losses at the gene ends were 10 bases for V and 7 bases for J; bases not matched to a gene: 11. Germline assignment: CDR1 LGHNT and CDR2 FRNRAP. CDR3 nucleotide sequence: TGTGCTATTCTACCGGGACAGGGGGTTAACGGGGAGCTGTTTTTT. This translates into CAILPGQGVNGELFF.

J is TRBJ1-4 and V is TRBV9; possible D gene TRBD1, 5 bases. CDR1 and CDR2 from the germline V gene are SGDLS and YYNGEE. The CDR3 runs 14 residues. The V end was cut by 0 bases, the J end by 8 bases, with 11 bases between. CDR3: CASSVGATEEKLFF. CDR3 bases: TGTGCCAGCAGCGTAGGGGCGACAGAAGAAAAACTGTTTTTT.

The chain is built from TRBV9 and TRBJ2-4; tentative D call: TRBD2 (7 bases). The CDR3 consists of 15 residues. Germline CDR1 reads SGDLS; CDR2 reads YYNGEE. Trimming took 2 bases from V and 5 from J, leaving 14 bases between them. The CDR3 nucleotides read TGTGCCAGCAGCGTCGAAAGAGGGGGGGAAAACATTCAGTACTTC. Residues: CASSVERGGENIQYF.

The chain recombines TRBV11-2 with TRBJ2-7; TRBD1 might be the D (5 bases). CDR1 and CDR2 (germline): SGHAT, FQNNGV. Between the trimmed V and J ends, which lost 7 bases and 0 bases, there was a span of 22 bases. The CDR3 spans 17 residues. As DNA, the CDR3 is TGTGCCAGCACCCAATATCCTATAGTCAGGGTCTCCTACGAGCAGTACTTC. Protein sequence: CASTQYPIVRVSYEQYF.

This chain links TRBV7-9 with TRBJ2-3, with 10 bases lining up with TRBD1. V lost 5 bases to trimming and J lost 3 bases; unmatched junction nucleotides: 2. CDR1 and CDR2 from the germline V gene are SEHNR and FQNEAQ (reference sequence). CDR3 length equals 14 residues. Here the CDR3 reads CASSRDRGTDTQYF. The CDR3 bases are TGTGCCAGCAGCCGGGACAGGGGTACAGATACGCAGTATTTT.

The chain is built from TRBV19 and TRBJ2-1; TRBD2 matches at 16 bases. V was pared by 2 bases and J by 12 bases, with 4 bases of the junction left unmatched. This CDR3 spans 15 amino acids. CDR1 is LNHDA, CDR2 SQIVND, per germline (reference sequence). This chain's CDR3 is CASSIMGLAGGRQFF. DNA of the CDR3: TGTGCCAGTAGTATAATGGGACTAGCGGGAGGGCGGCAGTTCTTC.

The chain joins TRBV4-2 to TRBJ2-3; 9 nucleotides align to TRBD2. V shed 3 bases and J 4 bases; nucleotides not matched to a gene: 8. CDR3 size: 16 residues. Germline assignment: CDR1 LGHNA and CDR2 YNFKEQ. The CDR3 DNA reads as TGTGCCAGCAGCCATATAGCGGGAGACGGGGCAGATACGCAGTATTTT. Translated: CASSHIAGDGADTQYF.

V gene TRBV11-3 combines with J gene TRBJ2-7, with 9 bases lining up with TRBD1. The germline gives CDR1 SGHNT, CDR2 YENEEA. Trimming at V came to 5 bases and at J to 0 bases, leaving 5 bases not matched to a gene. CDR3 length equals 15 residues. The CDR3 nucleotides are TGTGCCAGCAGCCTGGGACAGGGCCCCTCCTACGAGCAGTACTTC. Translating gives CASSLGQGPSYEQYF.